Reported below is one T cell receptor beta chain. The antigen this receptor binds is unknown. No clone much larger than this one lies a single base away; base qualities are absent. These data belong to a study of lymphopenia after photon versus proton radiotherapy (dated 2019 in TCRdb). About the full investigation: In patients with gastrointestinal tumors who developed high-grade lymphopenia, the study compared the immunological effects of photon radiation therapy with those of proton radiation therapy. A cohort of around 18 patients with gastrointestinal tumors who received either photon or proton therapy and subsequently developed lymphopenia was included. The study was designed to characterize how the impact on the immune system differs between the two radiation modalities. Findings and caveats that apply to the study as a whole: Among patients across the cohort who died, overall survival time showed an inverse correlation with a larger post-nadir drop in TCR diversity. Relative stability during treatment was observed in proton-treated patients, whereas loss of naive T cells and TCR diversity and gain of effector/memory populations were observed in photon-treated patients. The authors looked at the survival association only in patients who died, and they framed better survival with proton therapy as a possibility rather than a demonstrated result. After the lymphocyte count nadir, oligoclonal expansion, especially of CD8+ Temra cells, was observed in photon-treated repertoires, and the drop in diversity was driven by this expansion.

The protocol used for the library was the immunoSEQ multiplex PCR assay. Deep sequencing of rearranged TCR beta loci, alongside multiparametric flow cytometry, was used to profile T cell repertoires. TCRdb mirrors the immuneACCESS table, restricted to in-frame sequences. Some clones are absent from its copies; in checked studies, under half trace to an unresolved V gene, and the reason for the others is unknown. The sample has around 29,000 clones on record, about 80% of them singletons. About 14% of the sample belongs to the ten largest clones. The CDR3, cysteine through phenylalanine, is 16 amino acids long. Only the CDR3 region is kept as DNA, spanning 48 bases read in frame from base 1. After removal of 3 bases from V and 1 base from J, the junction retains 4 bases not matched to a gene. The germline V gene encodes CDR1 SGHTA and CDR2 FQGNSA.

The rearrangement joined TRBV7-2 to TRBJ2-4, with 9 bases matching TRBD2. Sequencing used peripheral blood, obtained from a patient treated with proton-based radiotherapy. This clonotype was obtained from a woman in her 70s with pancreatic cancer. In nucleotides, the sequence is TGTGCCAGCAGCTTTAGCGGGAGTGGGGCCAAAAACATTCAGTACTTC. This gives the protein CASSFSGSGAKNIQYF.